Listed below are T cell receptor beta chains from one sample, sequenced in a study of CD8 T cells in Susac syndrome. TCRdb reprocessed the immunoSEQ multiplex PCR reads via MiXCR and lists one record per CDR3 protein. The sample has 90,000 to 110,000 distinct CDR3 sequences; 90% to 96% are singletons. Sequenced input: CD4+ T cells from PBMCs. All receptors derive from a human donor in good health. Each CDR3 is given with its conserved first and last residue. Fields, in order: clone size, J gene, V gene, D gene, CDR3 DNA, CDR3 protein. A D gene is named only where the DNA matches it firmly. Size is omitted from some rows. Given values are once, few, many or a class for expanded clones.

once	TRBJ2-5	TRBV3-1	TRBD2	TGTGCCAGCAGCCTACGGACTAGCGGGTTGGGGGAGACCCAGTACTTC	CASSLRTSGLGETQYF
few	TRBJ2-2	TRBV3-1	TRBD1	TGTGCCAGCAGCCCTCGGACAGGGTCCGGGGAGCTGTTTTTT	CASSPRTGSGELFF
NA	TRBJ2-1	TRBV18	TRBD2	TGTGCCAGCTCCTCGATGACCGGGACTAGCGGGAGGGCTTCGCTTCGCAATGAGCAGTTCTTC	CASSSMTGTSGRASLRNEQFF
NA	TRBJ2-7	TRBV7-9	TRBD2	TGTGCCAGCAGCTTAAGGGCGGGAGTAACCTACGAGCAGTACTTC	CASSLRAGVTYEQYF
once	TRBJ1-6	TRBV28	NA	TGTGCCAGCAGTGGACGATCTTCACCCCTCCACTTT	CASSGRSSPLHF
NA	TRBJ2-2	TRBV29-1	NA	TGCAGCGTTGCGTACGCCAACACCGGGGAGCTGTTTTTT	CSVAYANTGELFF
NA	TRBJ1-1	TRBV6-2/TRBV6-3	NA	TGTGCCAGCAGTTACTCACGTGAGCTGATCACTGAAGCTTTCTTT	CASSYSRELITEAFF
NA	TRBJ1-5	TRBV29-1	NA	TGCAGCGCTGGCACCGGGCTTGATGTGCCCCAGCATTTT	CSAGTGLDVPQHF
NA	TRBJ2-7	TRBV6-2/TRBV6-3	NA	TGTGCCAGCAGTCTTGATGGGGCGGCCTACGAGCAGTACTTC	CASSLDGAAYEQYF
NA	TRBJ1-5	TRBV7-9	NA	TGTGCCAGCAGCCCAGGGACTCACTGGAGCAATCAGCCCCAGCATTTT	CASSPGTHWSNQPQHF
NA	TRBJ1-4	TRBV10-2	NA	TGCGCCAGCAGGAACCCTAATGAAAAACTGTTTTTT	CASRNPNEKLFF
NA	TRBJ2-3	TRBV9	NA	TGTGCCAGCAGCGTAGTTGAGGGATCAGATACGCAGTATTTT	CASSVVEGSDTQYF
NA	TRBJ2-7	TRBV10-3	NA	TGTGCCATCAGTGAGGCTGGTGGTTACGAGCAGTACTTC	CAISEAGGYEQYF
NA	TRBJ2-1	TRBV20-1	TRBD2	TGCAGTGGGGGGGGATCGAGTGTAGATGAGCAGTTCTTC	CSGGGSSVDEQFF
NA	TRBJ1-5	TRBV2	NA	TGTGCCAGCAGTGAAAGGGGACAAGTCAATCAGCCCCAGCATTTT	CASSERGQVNQPQHF
NA	TRBJ1-2	TRBV7-2	NA	TGTGCCAGCAGCCTACCCGGGGCTGTGAACTATGGCTACACCTTC	CASSLPGAVNYGYTF
NA	TRBJ1-5	TRBV7-2	TRBD1	TGTGCCAGCAGCCCGGAGGGTAGGGGGCTCAATCAGCCCCAGCATTTT	CASSPEGRGLNQPQHF
NA	TRBJ2-3	TRBV11-3	TRBD1	TGTGCCAGCAGCCCCGGGGACAGTAGCACAGATACGCAGTATTTT	CASSPGDSSTDTQYF
once	TRBJ2-7	TRBV20-1	NA	TGCAGTGCTAGAGCGGACAGAGACTACGAGCAGTACTTC	CSARADRDYEQYF
NA	TRBJ2-2	TRBV19	NA	TGTGCCAGTAGTATCTGGACAGTCACCGGGGAGCTGTTTTTT	CASSIWTVTGELFF
NA	TRBJ2-7	TRBV4-1	TRBD2	TGCGCCAGCAGCCAAGTTCCGATTACTAGCGGGACCTACGAGCAGTACTTC	CASSQVPITSGTYEQYF
NA	TRBJ2-4	TRBV7-9	NA	TGTGCCAGCAGCCGGAGGCGGGGATCCAAAAACATTCAGTACTTC	CASSRRRGSKNIQYF
once	TRBJ2-3	TRBV20-1	NA	TGCAGTGCAAAAAAACTAGGACGTGGAACAGATACGCAGTATTTT	CSAKKLGRGTDTQYF
NA	TRBJ2-7	TRBV4-1	TRBD2	TGCGCCAGCAGCCACCTTCGACTAGCGGACTACGAGCAGTACTTC	CASSHLRLADYEQYF
NA	TRBJ2-2	TRBV5-5	NA	TGTGCCAGCAGGGGACGGGGGCCGAACACCGGGGAGCTGTTTTTT	CASRGRGPNTGELFF
NA	TRBJ1-2	TRBV23-1	NA	TGCGCCAGCAGGCGAGCTTGGTTAAGAGATGGCTACACCTTC	CASRRAWLRDGYTF